This T cell receptor beta chain stems from a study of cytomegalovirus exposure and HLA in healthy donors. 13 Jbeta primers and 60 Vbeta primers were used for the PCR. Original analysis: Unique TCR beta chains numbered roughly 84 million in a later analysis, with about 11 million shared. The repertoire was sequenced with immunoSEQ multiplex PCR; TCRdb's copy has only in-frame clones and lacks some. That table furnishes V, J and clone size, whereas the DNA furnished D and trimming. The sample has over 100,000 clones, about 70% seen once; the top ten hold 2% to 2.5%. Comments on this clone: The antigen is undetermined.

Overall study findings and caveats: Researchers counted 180 or so TCR beta chains as cytomegalovirus-associated. Most TCR sequences were rare, but some public TCRs occurred in many donors.

The study did not record CMV serostatus for this donor. The CDR3 covers 18 residues. The chain carries TRBV21-1 and TRBJ2-3; the D segment call TRBD1 is taken from the table without a DNA check. TRBV21-1 represents a pseudogene. The TCR originated in a human donor in good health. Sequencing used PBMCs. The CDR3 DNA reads TGTGCCAGCAGCAACTATCCAAAAGACAGGGGATTCTCAGATACGCAGTATTTT. Its translation: CASSNYPKDRGFSDTQYF.